Given below is one T cell receptor (beta chain) in context. V dropped 4 bases and J dropped 10 bases, with 17 bases sitting between them. The CDR3 length is 15 residues. The germline V gene has CDR1 MDHEN and CDR2 SYDVKM. Patients got ipilimumab 1 mg/kg beginning 14 to 28 days post-transplant. This entry belongs to a study of ipilimumab plus nivolumab after autologous stem cell transplantation. Assay used: immunoSEQ multiplex PCR; TCRdb lists only in-frame clones, some missing. The sample has just over 40,000 clones, 85% to 95% seen once. The rearrangement links TRBV28 to TRBJ1-6, with D possibly TRBD1 on 6 matching bases. This TCR was recovered from a male donor with multiple myeloma. The sequencing here drew on PBMCs, taken in a trial of ipilimumab plus nivolumab as post-transplant consolidation. This CDR3 reads CASSSAQGSESPLHF. The DNA of the CDR3 is TGTGCCAGCAGTTCCGCACAGGGTAGTGAGTCACCCCTCCACTTT.